Reported below is one T cell receptor (beta chain). No patient escaped relapse after autologous stem cell transplantation, and brentuximab vedotin exposure varied. The method was immunoSEQ multiplex PCR; TCRdb's version includes in-frame clones alone and lacks a portion of them. The sample lists tens of thousands of clones, about two thirds occurring once. The sample originates from a study of PD-1 blockade in classical Hodgkin lymphoma. Germline V lookup: CDR1 MDHEN, CDR2 SYDVKM. The CDR3 length is 17 residues. The V segment lost 2 bases and the J segment 4 bases; nucleotides outside the gene matches: 6.

The sequencing here drew on peripheral blood mononuclear cells (PBMCs), taken at baseline. This rearrangement joins TRBV28 to TRBJ2-7, with 15 positions matching TRBD2. This receptor was taken from a human donor with classical Hodgkin lymphoma. CDR3 sequence (DNA): TGTGCCAGCAGTTTAAAGTGGACTAGCGGGAGGGATTACGAGCAGTACTTC. This gives the protein CASSLKWTSGRDYEQYF.